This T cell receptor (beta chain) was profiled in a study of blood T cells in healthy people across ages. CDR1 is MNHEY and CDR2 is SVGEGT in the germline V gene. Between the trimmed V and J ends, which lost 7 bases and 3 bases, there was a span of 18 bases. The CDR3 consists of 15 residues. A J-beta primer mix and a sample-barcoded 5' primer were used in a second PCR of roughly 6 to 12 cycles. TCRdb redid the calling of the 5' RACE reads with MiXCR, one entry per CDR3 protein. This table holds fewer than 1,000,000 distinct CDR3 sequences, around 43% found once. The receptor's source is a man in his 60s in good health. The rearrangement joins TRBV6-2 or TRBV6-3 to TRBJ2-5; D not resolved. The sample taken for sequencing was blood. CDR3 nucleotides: TGTGCCAGCAATTGGTACGACTCACCTAAAGAGACCCAGTACTTC. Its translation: CASNWYDSPKETQYF.